Listed below are T cell receptor beta chains from one sample, sequenced in a study of regulatory T cells in long-lasting Graves disease. TCRdb re-called the multiplex PCR reads through MiXCR, storing one row per CDR3 protein. The table lists 620,000 or so distinct CDR3 sequences, 16% of them singletons. These data were likewise used in another study, on T cells in Graves' hyperthyroidism and ophthalmopathy.

The material sequenced was peripheral blood mononuclear cells (PBMCs), taken at new diagnosis, from a patient treated with antithyroid drugs. The receptors come from a woman aged 30 to 39 with Graves disease. Both conserved end residues are part of each CDR3. D genes are given only for firm matches. Clone size is stated in some rows and not others, as once, few, many or a class when expanded.

v_call: TRBV28
clone_size: many
d_call: .
j_call: TRBJ2-1
cdr3_length: 17
cdr3_nt: TGTGCCAGCAGTGGACCCTCATCTCGGGGCTCCTACAATGAGCAGTTCTTC
cdr3_aa: CASSGPSSRGSYNEQFF

v_call: TRBV10-3
clone_size: .
d_call: .
j_call: TRBJ1-2
cdr3_length: 15
cdr3_nt: TGTGCCATCAGTGAATTTCCCGGGGCGCCTTATGGCTACACCTTC
cdr3_aa: CAISEFPGAPYGYTF

v_call: TRBV6-1
clone_size: few
d_call: .
j_call: TRBJ2-2
cdr3_length: 13
cdr3_nt: TGTGCCAGCCGAGCACTAGCCTCCGGGGAGCTGTTTTTT
cdr3_aa: CASRALASGELFF

v_call: TRBV6-1
clone_size: many
d_call: TRBD2
j_call: TRBJ2-7
cdr3_length: 20
cdr3_nt: TGTGCCAGCAGGAGAAGGACATCTCCTAGCGGGAGCTTGTGGAAACTCGAGCAGTACTTC
cdr3_aa: CASRRRTSPSGSLWKLEQYF

v_call: TRBV28
clone_size: many
d_call: .
j_call: TRBJ2-7
cdr3_length: 12
cdr3_nt: TGTGCCACCACCGGGCGGCCCTACGAGCAGTACTTC
cdr3_aa: CATTGRPYEQYF

v_call: TRBV27
clone_size: .
d_call: .
j_call: TRBJ1-6
cdr3_length: 12
cdr3_nt: TGTGCCAGCAGTGGATGGGGATCACCCCTCCACTTT
cdr3_aa: CASSGWGSPLHF

v_call: TRBV3-1
clone_size: .
d_call: TRBD1
j_call: TRBJ2-7
cdr3_length: 14
cdr3_nt: TGTGCCAGCAGCCATATGGACAGGGCCTACGAGCAGTACTTC
cdr3_aa: CASSHMDRAYEQYF

v_call: TRBV6-5
clone_size: many
d_call: .
j_call: TRBJ2-7
cdr3_length: 14
cdr3_nt: TGTGCCAGCAGTTACTCGAGTGCTGGGAATGAGCAGTACTTC
cdr3_aa: CASSYSSAGNEQYF

v_call: TRBV5-1
clone_size: few
d_call: .
j_call: TRBJ2-1
cdr3_length: 14
cdr3_nt: TGCGCCAGCAGCTTGGACGGCGCAGAGAATGAGCAGTTCTTC
cdr3_aa: CASSLDGAENEQFF

v_call: TRBV11-2
clone_size: .
d_call: .
j_call: TRBJ2-1
cdr3_length: 14
cdr3_nt: TGTGCCAGCAGCTTAATGGTGGGGGGCGATGAGCAGTTCTTC
cdr3_aa: CASSLMVGGDEQFF

v_call: TRBV19
clone_size: .
d_call: .
j_call: TRBJ2-1
cdr3_length: 14
cdr3_nt: TGTGCCAGTAGTATAGATCACGCGATTCCTGAGCAGTTCTTC
cdr3_aa: CASSIDHAIPEQFF

v_call: TRBV6-5
clone_size: few
d_call: TRBD2
j_call: TRBJ2-5
cdr3_length: 15
cdr3_nt: TGTGCCAGCAGTTACGCGGGACTAGCGTCGGAGACCCAGTACTTC
cdr3_aa: CASSYAGLASETQYF

v_call: TRBV28
clone_size: few
d_call: .
j_call: TRBJ1-4
cdr3_length: 12
cdr3_nt: TGTGCCAGCAGTTTTCGGGGTGCAAAACTGTTTTTT
cdr3_aa: CASSFRGAKLFF

v_call: TRBV19
clone_size: .
d_call: .
j_call: TRBJ1-1
cdr3_length: 16
cdr3_nt: TGTGCCAGTAACCGAGGCATGGGAGCCATGAACACTGAAGCTTTCTTT
cdr3_aa: CASNRGMGAMNTEAFF

v_call: TRBV6-2/TRBV6-3
clone_size: many
d_call: .
j_call: TRBJ2-7
cdr3_length: 14
cdr3_nt: TGTGCCAGCAGTTTAGGGGGGAACCCCTACGAGCAGTACTTC
cdr3_aa: CASSLGGNPYEQYF

v_call: TRBV30
clone_size: many
d_call: .
j_call: TRBJ1-1
cdr3_length: 11
cdr3_nt: TGTGCCTGGAGGATTGGGGCTGAAGCTTTCTTT
cdr3_aa: CAWRIGAEAFF

v_call: TRBV4-1
clone_size: few
d_call: .
j_call: TRBJ2-5
cdr3_length: 15
cdr3_nt: TGCGCCAGCAGCCCCCAATCGGGAGTGGAAGAGACCCAGTACTTC
cdr3_aa: CASSPQSGVEETQYF

v_call: TRBV20-1
clone_size: few
d_call: TRBD1
j_call: TRBJ1-1
cdr3_length: 14
cdr3_nt: TGCAGTGCTAGGGCCGGGACAGGGTATACTGAAGCTTTCTTT
cdr3_aa: CSARAGTGYTEAFF

v_call: TRBV6-1
clone_size: .
d_call: .
j_call: TRBJ1-4
cdr3_length: 14
cdr3_nt: TGTGCCAGCAACCTAGGACAGAATAATGAAAAACTGTTTTTT
cdr3_aa: CASNLGQNNEKLFF

v_call: TRBV6-1
clone_size: once
d_call: .
j_call: TRBJ2-2
cdr3_length: 17
cdr3_nt: TGTGCCAGCAGTCAATCCCCCGCAGGGGCGAACACCGGGGAGCTGTTTTTT
cdr3_aa: CASSQSPAGANTGELFF

v_call: TRBV18
clone_size: few
d_call: TRBD1
j_call: TRBJ2-7
cdr3_length: 13
cdr3_nt: TGTGCCAGCTCATCTACAGGGGTCGACGAGCAGTACTTC
cdr3_aa: CASSSTGVDEQYF

v_call: TRBV2
clone_size: .
d_call: .
j_call: TRBJ1-3
cdr3_length: 14
cdr3_nt: TGTGCCAGCAGCCCCGTCAGCTCTGGAAACACCATATATTTT
cdr3_aa: CASSPVSSGNTIYF

v_call: TRBV12-3/TRBV12-4
clone_size: many
d_call: .
j_call: TRBJ1-5
cdr3_length: 12
cdr3_nt: TGTGCCAGCAGTGCGACCGATCAGCCCCAGCATTTT
cdr3_aa: CASSATDQPQHF

v_call: TRBV5-1
clone_size: .
d_call: TRBD1
j_call: TRBJ2-2
cdr3_length: 14
cdr3_nt: TGCGCCAGCGCCGGGACAGGTTTCGCCGGGGAGCTGTTTTTT
cdr3_aa: CASAGTGFAGELFF

v_call: TRBV28
clone_size: .
d_call: TRBD1
j_call: TRBJ1-4
cdr3_length: 15
cdr3_nt: TGTGCCAGCAGTCCGCCGGGACAGGGGTTCCCAAAACTGTTTTTT
cdr3_aa: CASSPPGQGFPKLFF

v_call: TRBV6-1
clone_size: .
d_call: .
j_call: TRBJ1-2
cdr3_length: 13
cdr3_nt: TGTGCCAGCGCCAGGGACCTTTCTTATGGCTACACCTTC
cdr3_aa: CASARDLSYGYTF

v_call: TRBV29-1
clone_size: many
d_call: .
j_call: TRBJ1-1
cdr3_length: 12
cdr3_nt: TGCAGCTCAGGCCAATCAAATACCGAAGCTTTCTTT
cdr3_aa: CSSGQSNTEAFF

v_call: TRBV9
clone_size: .
d_call: .
j_call: TRBJ2-6
cdr3_length: 14
cdr3_nt: TGTGCCAGCAGCCCTTTAGAGGTCCGCTACGTCCTGACTTTC
cdr3_aa: CASSPLEVRYVLTF

v_call: TRBV30
clone_size: few
d_call: .
j_call: TRBJ2-6
cdr3_length: 13
cdr3_nt: TGTGCCTGGAGTGTGGGGGGGGCCAACGTCCTGACTTTC
cdr3_aa: CAWSVGGANVLTF